These 17 T cell receptor beta chains originate from one sample sequenced in a study of response to subunit inactivated influenza vaccine. MiXCR, run by TCRdb on the RT-PCR reads, gives a single entry per CDR3 protein. The table has approximately 170,000 distinct CDR3 sequences, less than 15% seen once. These data were also filed under a second study, of T cells expressing NK-cell markers. That paper notes: UMI-tagged 5'RACE template switching yielded the TCR beta cDNA.

The sample was CD8+ T cells sorted from PBMCs, taken 12 days after vaccination. Receptor source: a man aged 50-59 years who received an inactivated influenza vaccine.

This rearrangement joins TRBV7-6 to TRBJ2-1; 9 positions agree with TRBD2. CDR3 length equals 18 residues. Germline assignment: CDR1 SGHVS and CDR2 FNYEAQ. J was trimmed by 7 bases and V by 0 bases; bases with no gene match: 13. The CDR3 reads CASSLAKPGLAVGNEQFF. Written as DNA, the CDR3 is TGTGCCAGCAGCTTAGCGAAACCGGGACTAGCAGTCGGGAATGAGCAGTTCTTC.

This clonotype was detected a few times. The V call is TRBV28, the J call TRBJ2-7; perhaps TRBD2 as D (5 bases). Germline-derived CDR1 and CDR2 are MDHEN and SYDVKM. CDR3 size: 14 residues. Trimming pared 2 bases from V and 2 bases from J, leaving 10 bases between. CDR3 loop: CASSLLGLPYEQYF. CDR3 nucleotide sequence: TGTGCCAGCAGTTTACTCGGACTGCCCTACGAGCAGTACTTC.

There are a few counts of this clonotype. This chain links TRBV2 with TRBJ2-7, with 11 bases fitting TRBD2. The V segment lost 11 bases and the J segment 3 bases; nucleotides outside the gene matches: 12. CDR1 SNHLY and CDR2 FYNNEI come from the germline V gene. The CDR3 runs 15 residues. The CDR3 sequence is CACPRGLAGGYEQYF. In DNA, the CDR3 is TGTGCCTGCCCCCGAGGGCTAGCGGGAGGCTACGAGCAGTACTTC.

This chain links TRBV6-1 with TRBJ2-1; D unclear. Trimming removed 2 bases at V and 5 bases at J, with 10 bases between. The germline V gene encodes CDR1 MNHNS and CDR2 SASEGT. The CDR3 sequence is 14 residues long. CDR3: CASSEPTLDNEQFF. The CDR3, as DNA: TGTGCCAGCAGTGAACCCACACTCGACAATGAGCAGTTCTTC.

The rearrangement uses TRBV5-6 and TRBJ2-7; 7 bases align to TRBD1. This CDR3 has 14 residues. Per germline, CDR1 SGHDT and CDR2 YYEEEE. Trimming took 0 bases from V and 4 from J; bases not matched to a gene: 4. The CDR3 is CASSLGTGFYEQYF. CDR3 coding DNA: TGTGCCAGCAGCTTGGGGACAGGATTTTACGAGCAGTACTTC.

This clonotype came up many times. This chain uses TRBV29-1 with TRBJ2-3, with 7 bases lining up with TRBD2. There are 15 residues in the CDR3. V was pared by 2 bases and J by 4 bases, with 9 bases of the junction left unmatched. Per germline, CDR1 SQVTM and CDR2 ANQGSEA. The DNA for the CDR3 is TGCAGCGTTGAACCCCCGGCGGGAGACCCAGATACGCAGTATTTT. Encoded protein: CSVEPPAGDPDTQYF.

This clonotype has more than one count but fewer than ten. The J gene is TRBJ2-5, the V gene TRBV29-1; 14 bases match TRBD2. The CDR3 extends over 16 amino acids. The junction had 11 bases not matched to a gene; V was cut back by 7 bases and J by 4 bases. CDR1 SQVTM and CDR2 ANQGSEA come from the germline V gene. CDR3 protein: CSAGGTSGSVAETQYF. CDR3 in DNA: TGCAGCGCCGGGGGGACTAGCGGGAGTGTAGCAGAGACCCAGTACTTC.

This clonotype was counted between two and nine times. The rearrangement uses TRBV4-3 and TRBJ2-7, with 10 bases lining up with TRBD2. The CDR3 extends over 15 amino acids. Germline CDR1 and CDR2: LGHNA and YSLEER. Losses at the gene ends were 1 base for V and 4 bases for J; bases not matched to a gene: 4. CDR3: CASSQGTSGIYEQYF. The CDR3 region has the DNA TGCGCCAGCAGCCAAGGGACTAGCGGAATTTACGAGCAGTACTTC.

This clonotype appeared a few times. This chain connects TRBV20-1 to TRBJ2-1; D possibly corresponds to TRBD2 (5 bases). The CDR3 runs 10 residues. The V end lost 5 bases, the J end lost 14 bases, and 13 bases lay between the germline ends. Germline CDR1 and CDR2: DFQATT and SNEGSKA (reference sequence). The CDR3 loop is CSAAPAGEFF. The CDR3 DNA reads as TGCAGTGCTGCGCCGGCGGGCGAGTTCTTC.

This clonotype has just a few counts. This chain joins TRBV7-9 and TRBJ2-3, with 9 bases matching TRBD1. Trimming took 6 bases from V and 4 from J; bases not matched to a gene: 14. Per the germline V gene, CDR1 is SEHNR and CDR2 is FQNEAQ (reference sequence). This CDR3 has 17 residues. The CDR3 is CASSSSRDRVPPDTQYF. Written as DNA, the CDR3 is TGTGCCAGCAGTTCGTCCCGGGACAGGGTCCCTCCAGATACGCAGTATTTT.

V usage is TRBV6-5 and J usage is TRBJ2-5; D is perhaps TRBD1 (5 bases). The V gene lost 0 bases and the J gene lost 4 bases, with 12 bases spanning the gap. The germline V gene encodes CDR1 MNHEY and CDR2 SVGAGI. The CDR3 is 15 residues long. The CDR3 region has the DNA TGTGCCAGCAGTTACTCCTGGCAGGGCGGAGAGACCCAGTACTTC. This encodes CASSYSWQGGETQYF.

This clonotype has only a few counts. The chain is built from TRBV21-1 and TRBJ2-3; TRBD1 was called by the table and not checked on the DNA. TRBV21-1 is a pseudogene segment. The CDR3 extends over 17 amino acids. Here the CDR3 DNA reads TGTGCCAGCAGCGCAGGCGGTACGGGTCAGAGCACAGATACGCAGTATTTT. Translation gives CASSAGGTGQSTDTQYF.

The chain joins TRBV28 to TRBJ2-3, with TRBD2 as a possible D gene (5 bases). With 5 bases removed from V and 6 bases from J, the gap between germline ends came to 15 bases. This CDR3 contains 14 residues. Germline CDR1 and CDR2: MDHEN and SYDVKM. This CDR3 is CASSQEATGDTQYF. CDR3 DNA sequence: TGTGCCAGCAGTCAGGAGGCAACTGGGGATACGCAGTATTTT. Full variable domain (rest looked up from reference TRBV28 and TRBJ2-3): DVKVTQSSRYLVKRTGEKVFLECVQDMDHENMFWYRQDPGLGLRLIYFSYDVKMKEKGDIPEGYSVSREKKERFSLILESASTNQTSMYLCASSQEATGDTQYFGPGTRLTVL.

V gene TRBV20-1 combines with J gene TRBJ2-5, with TRBD1 matching 9 bases. The CDR3 loop spans 13 amino acids. Germline assignment: CDR1 DFQATT and CDR2 SNEGSKA (reference sequence). J was trimmed by 9 bases and V by 6 bases; bases with no gene match: 11. CDR3 sequence reads: CSARTGVSEAQYF. The CDR3 nucleotides read TGCAGTGCCAGGACAGGGGTGTCGGAGGCCCAGTACTTC.

This clonotype was recorded at least ten times. The chain employs TRBV29-1 and TRBJ2-3; D gene ambiguous. This CDR3 comprises 13 residues. Germline CDR1 SQVTM, CDR2 ANQGSEA. Trimming pared 2 bases from V and 3 bases from J, leaving 9 bases between. CDR3 region: CSVERIRTDTQYF. Written as DNA, the CDR3 is TGCAGCGTTGAAAGGATTAGAACAGATACGCAGTATTTT.

The V and J genes are TRBV7-8 and TRBJ1-1; no clear D gene. Trimming removed 6 bases at V and 3 bases at J, with 8 bases between. This CDR3 has 12 amino acids. The germline V gene encodes CDR1 SGHVS and CDR2 FQNEAQ. CDR3 nucleotide sequence: TGTGCCAGCAGTCGGGCGGACACTGAAGCTTTCTTT. Encoded protein: CASSRADTEAFF.

CDR3 coding DNA: TGCAGCGCCGACGGGGGTGAAGGACAGGGAAGTGGGGAGACCCAGTACTTC. Its protein product is CSADGGEGQGSGETQYF. V usage is TRBV29-1 and J usage is TRBJ2-5, with TRBD1 identical over 8 bases. The CDR3 is 17 residues long. With 7 bases clipped from V and 5 bases from J, the junction kept 21 bases outside the gene matches. Per germline, CDR1 SQVTM and CDR2 ANQGSEA.